The clone carrying this T cell receptor (beta chain) was seen repeatedly, ten times or more. This sample was included in a study of human T cells and chemical hapten exposure. Time point defined: patch test 2, 6 weeks after DPC sensitization. Treatment specified: therapeutic diphenylcyclopropenone sensitization with weekly scalp DPC. Per the authors' pipeline: Individual samples carried between about 23,224 and 750,000 TCRs, with approximately 100,000 as the median. TCRdb independently ran MiXCR on the RACE reads; one entry per CDR3 protein. The V and J calls here are based on TCRdb, not the publication. Altogether about 81,000 distinct CDR3 sequences are present, roughly 10% being singletons, with the ten largest covering over 2%. The CDR3 consists of 13 residues. Germline CDR1 reads SGHTA; CDR2 reads FQGNSA. With V trimmed by 5 bases and J by 6 bases, 6 bases remained unmatched.

Sequencing was performed on whole blood, taken in connection with sensitization to the hapten diphenylcyclopropenone (DPC). The TCR was taken from a woman aged 25 to 39 with alopecia areata. Some clones in this sample may be carry-over from other donors' samples. The gene calls are TRBV7-2 and TRBJ1-2, with 7 bases that match TRBD1. The CDR3 spells CASSKQGQDGYTF. CDR3 in DNA: TGTGCCAGCAGCAAACAGGGGCAGGATGGCTACACCTTC.